Shown below are 25 T cell receptor beta chains from a single sample sequenced in a study of response to subunit inactivated influenza vaccine. TCRdb called the RT-PCR reads again in MiXCR, with one record for every CDR3 protein. The repertoire holds roughly 570,000 distinct CDR3 sequences, approximately 15% seen once, with around 10% in the top ten. Sequences were derived from PBMCs from blood, sampled 11 to 12 days after vaccination. These receptor sequences come from a man in his fifties who received an inactivated influenza vaccine.

The chain joins TRBV12-3 or TRBV12-4 to TRBJ2-5; 7 bases are shared with TRBD1. The ends lost 2 bases at V and 1 base at J; junction bases unmatched: 4. This CDR3 is 15 amino acids long. CDR3 sequence: CASSLRGTVQETQYF. The CDR3 DNA reads TGTGCCAGCAGTTTAAGGGGGACAGTCCAAGAGACCCAGTACTTC.

This clonotype was detected a few times. In nucleotides, the CDR3 is TGCAGTGCTCAAGACCCGGGACGTGCGGCGACCCAGTACTTC. Residues: CSAQDPGRAATQYF. V is TRBV20-1 and J is TRBJ2-5; TRBD1 or TRBD2 may be the D gene (5 bases each). The germline V gene has CDR1 DFQATT and CDR2 SNEGSKA (reference sequence). V lost 5 bases, J lost 7 bases, and 20 bases lay in between. This CDR3 spans 14 amino acids.

The chain employs TRBV6-1 and TRBJ2-1, with D possibly matching TRBD1 (5 bases). CDR1 is MNHNS, CDR2 SASEGT, per germline. The length of the CDR3 is 14 residues. Trimming pared 10 bases from V and 3 bases from J, leaving 16 bases between. The chain's CDR3 is CATQYRFLYNEQFF. Here the CDR3 DNA reads TGTGCCACACAATACAGGTTCCTCTACAATGAGCAGTTCTTC.

The J gene is TRBJ2-7, the V gene TRBV4-2, with 7 bases that match TRBD1. The CDR3 loop spans 13 amino acids. The V gene end was trimmed by 0 bases and the J gene end by 5 bases; junction bases not matched to a gene: 1. Germline loops: CDR1 LGHNA, CDR2 YNFKEQ. The CDR3 bases are TGTGCCAGCAGCCAAGATGGGACAGACGAGCAGTACTTC. Encoded protein: CASSQDGTDEQYF.

This chain's CDR3 is CSATQLARATDTQYF. The CDR3 DNA sequence: TGCAGTGCTACCCAACTAGCGAGAGCCACAGATACGCAGTATTTT. The rearrangement uses TRBV20-1 and TRBJ2-3; 7 bases line up with TRBD2. J lost 2 bases, V lost 4 bases, and 9 bases had no gene match. In germline, CDR1 is DFQATT, CDR2 SNEGSKA (reference sequence). This CDR3 has 15 amino acids.

This chain uses TRBV4-3 with TRBJ2-3, with D possibly TRBD2 on 7 matching bases. V dropped 5 bases and J dropped 0 bases, with 12 bases sitting between them. The CDR3 extends over 15 amino acids. Looked up from germline, CDR1 is LGHNA and CDR2 is YSLEER. CDR3 nucleotides: TGCGCCAGCAGCTACCGGGGGGCTAGCACAGATACGCAGTATTTT. Amino acid sequence: CASSYRGASTDTQYF.

There are many counts of this clonotype. The V and J genes are TRBV29-1 and TRBJ2-3; no clear D gene. V was clipped by 3 bases and J by 2 bases, with 9 bases between them. The CDR3 is made up of 13 amino acids. Germline loops: CDR1 SQVTM, CDR2 ANQGSEA. CDR3 sequence reads: CSVDQANTDTQYF. CDR3 DNA sequence: TGCAGCGTTGACCAAGCCAACACAGATACGCAGTATTTT.

Ten or more counts support this clonotype. This rearrangement joins TRBV6-1 to TRBJ2-7; no clear D gene. Per germline, CDR1 MNHNS and CDR2 SASEGT. CDR3 size: 14 residues. Between the trimmed V and J ends, which lost 6 bases and 5 bases, there was a span of 17 bases. As DNA, the CDR3 is TGTGCCAGCAGACAAAACACGAACCGGCACGAGCAGTACTTC. Its translation: CASRQNTNRHEQYF.

The chain links TRBV27 to TRBJ2-3, with 10 nucleotides matching TRBD1. J was trimmed by 10 bases and V by 5 bases; bases with no gene match: 9. The length of the CDR3 is 14 residues. Germline V gene lookup returns CDR1 MNHEY and CDR2 SMNVEV (reference sequence). The CDR3 protein is CASSPVVGTGAQYF. As DNA, the CDR3 is TGTGCCAGCAGTCCGGTCGTTGGGACAGGGGCGCAGTATTTT.

The J gene is TRBJ1-2, the V gene TRBV20-1; weak D call: TRBD1 (6 bases). The CDR3 is made up of 14 amino acids. The germline CDR1 and CDR2 sequences are DFQATT and SNEGSKA (reference sequence). The V gene lost 5 bases and the J gene lost 0 bases, with 13 bases spanning the gap. CDR3 bases: TGCAGTGCTGGGGGCGACTCGACTAACTATGGCTACACCTTC. Translation: CSAGGDSTNYGYTF.

This clonotype was picked up many times. The chain uses TRBV28 and TRBJ2-7, with D possibly TRBD2 on 6 matching bases. The germline CDR1 and CDR2 sequences are MDHEN and SYDVKM. V was clipped by 2 bases and J by 0 bases, with 14 bases between them. This CDR3 is 16 amino acids long. The CDR3: CASSLPTAGTSYEQYF. The CDR3 DNA sequence: TGTGCCAGCAGTTTACCCACCGCGGGGACCTCCTACGAGCAGTACTTC.

The chain employs TRBV15 and TRBJ1-1; no clear D gene. The V gene lost 5 bases and the J gene lost 4 bases, with 14 bases spanning the gap. Germline-derived CDR1 and CDR2 are LNHNV and YYDKDF (reference sequence). The CDR3 runs to 14 residues. The DNA of the CDR3 is TGTGCCACCAGCCCTGGGCCCGGTGTCACTGAAGCTTTCTTT. Translation: CATSPGPGVTEAFF.

This clonotype was observed at least ten times. This chain joins TRBV29-1 and TRBJ2-3, with D hard to call. This CDR3 comprises 14 residues. Germline V gene lookup returns CDR1 SQVTM and CDR2 ANQGSEA. Trimming cost V 1 base and J 0 bases, with 8 bases left between them. The CDR3 is CSVEVSRSTDTQYF. The CDR3 DNA is TGCAGCGTTGAAGTTTCTAGAAGCACAGATACGCAGTATTTT.

This clonotype was observed a handful of times. This chain links TRBV4-2 with TRBJ2-5; D is unresolved. The CDR3 runs 14 residues. In germline, CDR1 is LGHNA, CDR2 YNFKEQ. With 0 bases removed from V and 4 bases from J, the gap between germline ends came to 9 bases. The CDR3 protein is CASSQDRNRETQYF. The CDR3 DNA reads as TGTGCCAGCAGCCAAGATCGGAACCGAGAGACCCAGTACTTC.

This clonotype has only a few counts. The CDR3 region is CASSFQGYPTDTQYF. The CDR3 coding sequence is TGTGCCAGCAGCTTCCAGGGGTATCCCACAGATACGCAGTATTTT. V is TRBV7-3 and J is TRBJ2-3; D might be TRBD1 (6 bases). Germline V gene lookup returns CDR1 SGHTA and CDR2 FQGTGA. Trimming removed 3 bases from V and 2 bases from J, with 12 bases in between. This CDR3 has 15 amino acids.

This chain links TRBV13 with TRBJ2-5; 8 positions match TRBD2. CDR3 length: 15 amino acids. Unmatched junction bases numbered 7, after V lost 5 bases and J lost 2 bases. Germline CDR1 reads PRHDT; CDR2 reads FYEKMQ (reference sequence). In DNA form, the CDR3 reads TGTGCCAGCAGCGCCGGGACTAGGACGCAAGAGACCCAGTACTTC. Its protein product is CASSAGTRTQETQYF. Supplemented by reference TRBV13 and TRBJ2-5, the full variable domain reads AAGVIQSPRHLIKEKRETATLKCYPIPRHDTVYWYQQGPGQDPQFLISFYEKMQSDKGSIPDRFSAQQFSDYHSELNMSSLELGDSALYFCASSAGTRTQETQYFGPGTRLLVL.

The sample holds many counts of this clonotype. This chain joins TRBV21-1 and TRBJ2-3. TRBV21-1 has pseudogene status. The CDR3 sequence is 15 residues long. The chain's CDR3 is CASSKGAAVPDTQYF. The CDR3 DNA reads TGTGCCAGCAGCAAAGGGGCAGCCGTCCCAGATACGCAGTATTTT.

This clonotype was counted a few times. Here the CDR3 reads CASSPIPLLGRYSNQPQHF. The CDR3 coding sequence is TGTGCCAGCTCACCGATCCCGCTCTTAGGTCGCTATAGCAATCAGCCCCAGCATTTT. V and J are TRBV18 and TRBJ1-5; no firm D call. Germline-derived CDR1 and CDR2 are KGHSH and LQKENI. The CDR3 sequence is 19 residues long. V dropped 3 bases and J dropped 0 bases, with 21 bases sitting between them.

The V call is TRBV6-2 or TRBV6-3, the J call TRBJ2-3; TRBD2 is a possible D gene (6 bases). Germline lookup yields CDR1 MNHEY and CDR2 SVGEGT. V was pared by 4 bases and J by 2 bases, with 25 bases between. The CDR3 runs to 19 residues. The CDR3 here is CASSFRNRRTIPYTDTQYF. CDR3 DNA sequence: TGTGCCAGCAGTTTTCGTAACAGAAGGACTATCCCCTACACAGATACGCAGTATTTT.

The genes are TRBV30 and TRBJ1-1; TRBD1 might be the D (6 bases). This CDR3 contains 14 residues. CDR1 GTSNPN and CDR2 SVGIG come from the germline V gene (reference sequence). V shed 4 bases and J shed 4 bases, with 16 bases lying between them. The DNA for the CDR3 is TGTGCCTGGATTAGGGGGGGATGGGGCACTGAAGCTTTCTTT. This translates into CAWIRGGWGTEAFF.

In this sample, this clonotype turned up a few times. The gene calls are TRBV14 and TRBJ2-5, with 10 nucleotides matching TRBD1. J lost 4 bases, V lost 1 base, and 9 bases had no gene match. Germline CDR1 is SGHDN and CDR2 is FVKESK. This CDR3 region has 17 residues. The CDR3 DNA is TGTGCCAGCAGCCAAGGACCCGGGACAGGGGAAAGAGAGACCCAGTACTTC. It encodes CASSQGPGTGERETQYF.

This clonotype has more than one count but fewer than ten. This chain connects TRBV21-1 to TRBJ1-3; the table gives TRBD1 as D, unverified against the DNA. TRBV21-1 is noted as a pseudogene. This CDR3 comprises 16 residues. CDR3 bases: TGTGCCAGCAGCAAAGGAACAGGCTTCTCTGGAAACACCATATATTTT. Residues: CASSKGTGFSGNTIYF.

The rearrangement links TRBV2 to TRBJ1-1; a possible D gene is TRBD1 (5 bases). This CDR3 has 15 residues. Trimming shortened V by 6 bases and J by 0 bases, and 14 bases separated the two germline ends. The germline V gene has CDR1 SNHLY and CDR2 FYNNEI. The CDR3 DNA reads as TGTGCCAGCAGGCCTGGGGCGGTTATGAACACTGAAGCTTTCTTT. This translates into CASRPGAVMNTEAFF.

This clonotype was seen more than once but under ten times. V usage is TRBV20-1 and J usage is TRBJ2-5; D call uncertain. The CDR3 sequence is 13 residues long. Trimming took off 0 bases at V and 5 bases at J, with 10 bases between the two ends. Germline lookup yields CDR1 DFQATT and CDR2 SNEGSKA (reference sequence). The CDR3 is CSARDNNVETQYF. CDR3 DNA: TGCAGTGCTAGAGATAATAACGTCGAGACCCAGTACTTC.

The chain uses TRBV7-9 and TRBJ2-4, with 15 bases matching TRBD2. J gave up 7 bases and V 4 bases, and 8 bases lay outside the gene matches. The CDR3 runs 17 residues. Per germline, CDR1 SEHNR and CDR2 FQNEAQ (reference sequence). CDR3 residues: CASSSGLAGGDRNIQYF. The CDR3 nucleotides read TGTGCCAGCAGCTCCGGACTAGCGGGAGGGGATAGGAACATTCAGTACTTC.